These 21 T cell receptor beta chains were sequenced from one sample in a study of T cell responses to AZD1222 COVID-19 vaccine. The data were produced by immunoSEQ multiplex PCR, yet TCRdb's version contains in-frame clones alone and is incomplete. This repertoire shows about 56,000 clones, over 75% found once; its top ten account for roughly 14%. Sequencing used peripheral blood, obtained on day 0 of AZD1222 vaccination. The receptor set was obtained from an adult in good health.

DNA for the CDR3: TGTGCCAGCAGCCCACAAACTGGGACAGTCACTGAAGCTTTCTTT. Amino acids: CASSPQTGTVTEAFF. The chain couples TRBV7-2 to TRBJ1-1, with 7 bases lining up with TRBD1. The V gene's germline CDR1 is SGHTA and CDR2 FQGNSA. This CDR3 has 15 amino acids. Losses at the gene ends were 5 bases for V and 4 bases for J; bases not matched to a gene: 10.

CDR3: CASSYDRANYGYTF. For the CDR3, the DNA is TGTGCCAGCAGTTACGACAGAGCCAACTATGGCTACACCTTC. The chain carries TRBV27 and TRBJ1-2; D might be TRBD1 (5 bases). From germline, CDR1 is MNHEY and CDR2 SMNVEV (reference sequence). Trimming pared 4 bases from V and 2 bases from J, leaving 11 bases between. This CDR3 contains 14 residues.

The chain links TRBV15 to TRBJ1-1; D uncertain. V lost 0 bases and J lost 2, with 7 bases in between. This CDR3 has 14 residues. Germline V lookup: CDR1 LNHNV, CDR2 YYDKDF (reference sequence). As DNA, the CDR3 is TGTGCCACCAGCAGAGATAGGGTAAACACTGAAGCTTTCTTT. It encodes CATSRDRVNTEAFF. Full variable domain (remainder filled in from reference TRBV15 and TRBJ1-1): DAMVIQNPRYQVTQFGKPVTLSCSQTLNHNVMYWYQQKSSQAPKLLFHYYDKDFNNEADTPDNFQSRRPNTSFCFLDIRSPGLGDTAMYLCATSRDRVNTEAFFGQGTRLTVV.

The rearrangement links TRBV5-1 to TRBJ2-2, with TRBD1 identical over 11 bases. Germline CDR1 and CDR2: SGHRS and YFSETQ. The CDR3 runs 16 residues. V lost 3 bases to trimming and J lost 0 bases; unmatched junction nucleotides: 1. For the CDR3, the DNA is TGCGCCAGCAGCTCGGGACAGGGGGCGAACACCGGGGAGCTGTTTTTT. Translating gives CASSSGQGANTGELFF.

The J gene is TRBJ1-6, the V gene TRBV7-8; D is possibly TRBD1 (5 bases). The germline gives CDR1 SGHVS, CDR2 FQNEAQ. V lost 1 base and J 6 bases, leaving 16 bases between the germline ends. The CDR3 runs 17 residues. This chain's CDR3 is CASSLVEVRGFNSPLHF. The CDR3 nucleotides read TGTGCCAGCAGCTTAGTCGAAGTCCGGGGGTTTAATTCACCCCTCCACTTT.

This chain uses TRBV24-1 with TRBJ1-1; D perhaps matches TRBD1 (6 bases). The CDR3 is made up of 13 amino acids. Germline assignment: CDR1 KGHDR and CDR2 SFDVKD. V was shortened by 2 bases and J by 4 bases, with 7 bases between the two germline ends. The CDR3 protein is CATSDSGVTEAFF. In DNA, the CDR3 is TGTGCCACCAGTGATTCAGGGGTCACTGAAGCTTTCTTT.

The chain uses TRBV11-3 and TRBJ2-7; D is undetermined. The V end was cut by 4 bases, the J end by 0 bases, with 4 bases between. CDR1 is SGHNT and CDR2 is YENEEA in the germline V gene. The CDR3 extends over 12 amino acids. For the CDR3, the DNA is TGTGCCAGCAGCTCAGCCTCCTACGAGCAGTACTTC. The encoded protein is CASSSASYEQYF.

The chain couples TRBV11-3 to TRBJ2-7, with TRBD2 as a possible D gene (6 bases). The CDR3 contains 13 residues. V lost 0 bases to trimming and J lost 11 bases, with 14 bases between them. Germline loops: CDR1 SGHNT, CDR2 YENEEA. The CDR3 DNA reads TGTGCCAGCAGCTTAGAGCGGCGGGATAGGGAGTACTTC. It translates to CASSLERRDREYF.

V and J are TRBV11-2 and TRBJ2-5, with D perhaps TRBD1 (5 bases). The length of the CDR3 is 14 residues. Between the trimmed V and J ends, which lost 2 bases and 5 bases, there was a span of 12 bases. Germline CDR1 is SGHAT and CDR2 is FQNNGV. The CDR3 DNA reads as TGTGCCAGCAGCTTAAGTGCAGGGATGGAGACCCAGTACTTC. The encoded protein is CASSLSAGMETQYF.

The chain recombines TRBV29-1 with TRBJ2-1; 8 nucleotides align to TRBD2. CDR3 size: 15 residues. The V gene's germline CDR1 is SQVTM and CDR2 ANQGSEA. With V trimmed by 7 bases and J by 0 bases, 8 bases remained unmatched. The CDR3 DNA follows: TGCAGCGCAAGACAAAGCGGGAGCTCCTACAATGAGCAGTTCTTC. Protein product: CSARQSGSSYNEQFF.

The chain couples TRBV7-2 to TRBJ1-1; D unresolved. V lost 2 bases and J 1 base, leaving 17 bases between the germline ends. The germline V gene has CDR1 SGHTA and CDR2 FQGNSA. The CDR3 loop spans 17 amino acids. The CDR3 DNA reads TGTGCCAGCAGCTTAAGGAGGATAGGGTCGGGGAACACTGAAGCTTTCTTT. Protein sequence: CASSLRRIGSGNTEAFF. Filled out from reference TRBV7-2 and TRBJ1-1, the complete variable domain reads GAGVSQSPSNKVTEKGKDVELRCDPISGHTALYWYRQSLGQGLEFLIYFQGNSAPDKSGLPSDRFSAERTGGSVSTLTIQRTQQEDSAVYLCASSLRRIGSGNTEAFFGQGTRLTVV.

The sample holds one count of this clone. The chain carries TRBV5-4 and TRBJ1-1; 8 bases line up with TRBD1. After removal of 4 bases from V and 0 bases from J, the junction contained 8 bases not matched to a gene. There are 16 residues in the CDR3. The germline V gene encodes CDR1 SGHNT and CDR2 YYREEE (reference sequence). As DNA, the CDR3 is TGTGCCAGCAGCCCCGCGCGGGGACAGGTGAACACTGAAGCTTTCTTT. Encoded protein: CASSPARGQVNTEAFF.

This chain uses TRBV30 with TRBJ1-5; D is ambiguous. Trimming stripped 5 bases from V and 6 bases from J, with 11 bases between. This CDR3 has 12 amino acids. Germline V lookup: CDR1 GTSNPN, CDR2 SVGIG (reference sequence). CDR3: CAWSRGSQPQHF. The CDR3 region has the DNA TGTGCCTGGTCGCGAGGGAGTCAGCCCCAGCATTTT. Variable domain in full (rest from reference TRBV30 and TRBJ1-5): SQTIHQWPATLVQPVGSPLSLECTVEGTSNPNLYWYRQAAGRGLQLLFYSVGIGQISSEVPQNLSASRPQDRQFILSSKKLLLSDSGFYLCAWSRGSQPQHFGDGTRLSIL.

The V and J genes are TRBV10-3 and TRBJ2-5; 8 bases align to TRBD1. The V and J ends lost 2 bases and 2 bases, in that order; junction bases with no gene match: 1. This CDR3 contains 14 residues. Looked up from germline, CDR1 is ENHRY and CDR2 is SYGVKD. Here the CDR3 DNA reads TGTGCCATCAGTGAGCAGGGGGCACAAGAGACCCAGTACTTC. Translation: CAISEQGAQETQYF.

V is TRBV9 and J is TRBJ1-6; 7 bases agree with TRBD1. Trimming removed 4 bases from V and 10 bases from J; junction bases left unmatched: 11. CDR1 SGDLS and CDR2 YYNGEE come from the germline V gene. This CDR3 is built from 15 residues. The CDR3 here is CASSSRGGGVSPLHF. In DNA form, the CDR3 reads TGTGCCAGCAGCTCCCGAGGAGGGGGCGTCTCACCCCTCCACTTT.

J is TRBJ2-3 and V is TRBV6-6, with 10 nucleotides matching TRBD2. Trimming removed 5 bases from V and 1 base from J; junction bases left unmatched: 18. Germline CDR1 and CDR2: MNHNY and SVGAGI (reference sequence). The CDR3 extends over 20 amino acids. CDR3 sequence: CASSRGLADRQPLGTDTQYF. The CDR3 DNA reads TGTGCCAGCAGTCGCGGACTAGCGGACCGCCAACCACTCGGCACAGATACGCAGTATTTT.

The chain links TRBV10-3 to TRBJ2-4, with D uncertain. The ends were cut back, 1 base at V and 8 bases at J, with 6 bases in the middle. This CDR3 is 12 amino acids long. Germline loops: CDR1 ENHRY, CDR2 SYGVKD. The CDR3 region is CAISEFADIQYF. The CDR3 region has the DNA TGTGCCATCAGTGAGTTTGCAGACATTCAGTACTTC.

The V and J genes are TRBV28 and TRBJ2-6; 7 bases fit TRBD2. This CDR3 has 17 residues. CDR1 MDHEN and CDR2 SYDVKM come from the germline V gene. J lost 3 bases, V lost 6 bases, and 11 bases had no gene match. The CDR3 here is CASSQAAGSIGANVLTF. Here the CDR3 DNA reads TGTGCCAGCAGCCAAGCAGCGGGGAGTATTGGGGCCAACGTCCTGACTTTC.

V is TRBV6-2 or TRBV6-3 and J is TRBJ2-7, with D perhaps matching TRBD2 (6 bases). Trimming pared 2 bases from V and 3 bases from J, leaving 14 bases between. The CDR3 is made up of 15 amino acids. Germline-derived CDR1 and CDR2 are MNHEY and SVGEGT. The CDR3 DNA sequence: TGTGCCAGCAGTTACGTACTGCCCGGGAGCTACGAGCAGTACTTC. Protein product: CASSYVLPGSYEQYF.

The genes are TRBV30 and TRBJ1-2; D is ambiguous. The germline V gene has CDR1 GTSNPN and CDR2 SVGIG (reference sequence). Trimming removed 0 bases at V and 2 bases at J, with 22 bases between. This CDR3 spans 18 amino acids. The DNA for the CDR3 is TGTGCCTGGAGTGTAAGGTTGACCCGGAAGTATTTAAACTATGGCTACACCTTC. This codes for CAWSVRLTRKYLNYGYTF. Supplemented by reference TRBV30 and TRBJ1-2, the full variable domain reads SQTIHQWPATLVQPVGSPLSLECTVEGTSNPNLYWYRQAAGRGLQLLFYSVGIGQISSEVPQNLSASRPQDRQFILSSKKLLLSDSGFYLCAWSVRLTRKYLNYGYTFGSGTRLTVV.

This rearrangement joins TRBV6-1 to TRBJ2-7; 11 bases map to TRBD2. This CDR3 comprises 16 residues. The ends lost 3 bases at V and 3 bases at J; junction bases unmatched: 7. Germline V gene lookup returns CDR1 MNHNS and CDR2 SASEGT. The CDR3, as DNA: TGTGCCAGCAGTGACGGGCAAGGACTAGCGGGCTACGAGCAGTACTTC. This sequence encodes CASSDGQGLAGYEQYF.